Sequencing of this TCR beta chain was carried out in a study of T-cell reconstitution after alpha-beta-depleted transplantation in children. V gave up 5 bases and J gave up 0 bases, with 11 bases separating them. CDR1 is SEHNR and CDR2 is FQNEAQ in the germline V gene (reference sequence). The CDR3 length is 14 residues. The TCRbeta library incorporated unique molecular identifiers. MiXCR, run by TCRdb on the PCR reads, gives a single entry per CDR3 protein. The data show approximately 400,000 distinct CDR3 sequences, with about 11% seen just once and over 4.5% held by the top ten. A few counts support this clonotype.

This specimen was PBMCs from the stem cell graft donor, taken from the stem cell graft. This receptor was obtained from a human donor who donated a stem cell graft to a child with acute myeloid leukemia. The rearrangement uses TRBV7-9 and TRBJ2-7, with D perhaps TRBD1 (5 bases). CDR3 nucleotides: TGTGCCAGCAGCCAGGGCGGCTCCTCCTACGAGCAGTACTTC. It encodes CASSQGGSSYEQYF. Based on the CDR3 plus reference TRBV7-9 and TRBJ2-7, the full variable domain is DTGVSQNPRHKITKRGQNVTFRCDPISEHNRLYWYRQTLGQGPEFLTYFQNEAQLEKSRLLSDRFSAERPKGSFSTLEIQRTEQGDSAMYLCASSQGGSSYEQYFGPGTRLTVT.